This T cell receptor beta chain was documented in a study of identical twins (dated by TCRdb to 2016 to 2018). Regarding the research as a whole: To test whether fetal clonotypes persist, this study deep-sequenced TCR alpha and beta repertoires from monozygotic twins, from unrelated adults of various ages, and from cord blood. To rule out contamination, the twin experiments were replicated at different times with different library preparation protocols.

Preparation of the library involved 5' RACE. This sample was sequenced with an Illumina HiSeq 2000. Template switching added a universal primer binding site, and the final cDNA carried a unique molecular identifier that allowed TCR cDNA molecules to be counted accurately. Specific primers in the conserved constant-segment region were used to synthesize first-strand cDNA for TCR alpha and beta chains. To control for contamination, every cDNA library carried two barcodes: a SMART-Mk sample barcode plus Illumina barcodes. TruSeq adapter sequences, together with Illumina sample barcodes, were added in two successive PCR steps. Sequencing of the TCR alpha and beta cDNA libraries was done on the Illumina HiSeq platform using custom primers. The study's processing was this. MiGEC processed the raw reads to extract unique molecular identifiers, while MiXCR was used to determine the CDR3 positions. Recombination models were inferred per individual with the repgenHMM and IGoR tools using an EM algorithm. The analysis of shared clonotypes was done with the tcR package in R, with sharing normalized by the product of cloneset sizes. Out-of-frame nonproductive sequences were analyzed to study raw recombination free of thymic and clonal selection effects. TCRdb's own reprocessing of the public reads used fastp at Q25 and MiXCR and kept productive beta chains. Under each unique CDR3 protein, matching rows form one entry showing the most common genes and DNA. These V and J calls rely on TCRdb rather than the paper's analysis. For this sample the table gives under 500,000 distinct CDR3 sequences, of which approximately 15% were detected only once. About 1% of the sample is held by the ten biggest clonotypes.

Every donor in the study was a healthy Caucasian. Three pairs of female monozygotic twins, all aged roughly 18 to 30 years, were included in the twin cohort. Positive isolation kits from Invitrogen were used to isolate CD4+ and CD8+ T cell populations. Points the paper makes about the study in general: Invariant T cells such as MAIT and iNKT could partly confound zero-insertion analyses, although diverse VJ usage argued against such confounding for most clonotypes. The excess sharing between twins in beta out-of-frame sequences was weaker because fewer shared sequences reduced the signal-to-noise ratio. Because the same donors could not be followed over many years, conclusions were based on cross-sectional statistical analysis. Compared with coincidental sharing between unrelated individuals, out-of-frame TCR alpha sequences shared between twins had an excess of sequences with low generation probability. Abundant cord blood beta clonotypes carried fewer insertions; young adult naive repertoires showed a weaker similar trend, while memory repertoires showed none. Out-of-frame TCR alpha sharing in monozygotic twins was systematically underestimated by recombination models, whereas sharing between unrelated individuals was in agreement with the recombination models.

From cysteine to phenylalanine, the CDR3 is 15 amino acids long. Solely the CDR3 DNA is kept, with 45 bases framed from the first base. CDR1 SNHLY and CDR2 FYNNEI were looked up in the germline V gene. Unmatched junction bases come to 6, with V trimmed by 4 bases and J by 0 bases. On this clonotype: The specificity of this receptor is unknown. No base-level quality is on record; no much larger clone is a single base apart.

These data were also reused for a study on yellow fever vaccine responses in identical twins. The second study, in turn, reports: According to the authors, in identical twins the way T cells responded to vaccination appeared partly convergent and partly personalized. The study precisely tracked vaccine-responding T cell clones in identical twins.

The sequenced material came from CD4+ T cells sorted from blood. This receptor was taken from a woman aged 18-29 years in good health. This sequence uses TRBV2 and TRBJ2-7; 7 of the junction bases match TRBD1. The DNA sequence is TGTGCCAGCAGTGTAGGGCAGGGGGTCTCCTACGAGCAGTACTTC. Its translation is CASSVGQGVSYEQYF.